What follows are 3 T cell receptor beta chains derived from one specimen sequenced in a study of CD4 T cells in relation to SARS-CoV-2 and coronaviruses. TCRdb's table, derived via immunoSEQ multiplex PCR, lists solely in-frame clones and lacks some. The sample lists 31,000 or so clones; 72% were seen once. Before the COVID-19 pandemic, during about 2011-2019, CD4+ T cells were taken from unexposed donors. Isolation of CD4+ T cells took place after roughly nine days in culture. For these receptors, no antigen is known. Material for sequencing was CD4+ T cells from PBMCs, cultured in vitro. These receptors all come from a human donor in good health.

The chain joins TRBV30 to TRBJ1-4; D may be TRBD1 (5 bases). V lost 1 base and J lost 3, with 9 bases in between. CDR3 size: 14 residues. Germline CDR1 is GTSNPN and CDR2 is SVGIG (reference sequence). The chain's CDR3 is CAWSGGVANEKLFF. Written as DNA, the CDR3 is TGTGCCTGGAGTGGGGGGGTAGCTAATGAAAAACTGTTTTTT.

The rearrangement links TRBV6-2 or TRBV6-3 to TRBJ1-5, with D tentatively TRBD1 (5 bases). This CDR3 contains 16 residues. Germline V CDR1 and CDR2: MNHEY, SVGEGT. The V end was cut by 5 bases, the J end by 2 bases, with 16 bases between. CDR3: CASSRASGLRNQPQHF. The CDR3 region has the DNA TGTGCCAGCAGTAGAGCTTCAGGGTTGCGCAATCAGCCCCAGCATTTT.

The chain employs TRBV10-3 and TRBJ2-7; D possibly corresponds to TRBD2 (6 bases). Germline V gene data show CDR1 as ENHRY and CDR2 as SYGVKD. Trimming took 8 bases from V and 0 from J, leaving 11 bases between them. CDR3 length: 13 amino acids. CDR3 sequence reads: CAIQPGDSYEQYF. Written as DNA, the CDR3 is TGTGCCATCCAACCGGGGGACTCCTACGAGCAGTACTTC.